This T cell receptor (beta chain) was captured in a study of T cell responses to AZD1222 COVID-19 vaccine. Study outcomes and limitations: Repertoire sampling was restricted to post-peak T cell response timepoints.

V was pared by 4 bases and J by 15 bases, with 5 bases of the junction left unmatched. Germline V gene lookup returns CDR1 LNHDA and CDR2 SQIVND (reference sequence). CDR3 length: 12 residues. Method: immunoSEQ multiplex PCR; TCRdb's copy keeps in-frame clones and lacks some. The repertoire includes tens of thousands of clones, under 95% of them detected once, and 6.5% to 9.5% sits in the top ten. As to this clone: Its antigen is undetermined.

V gene TRBV19 combines with J gene TRBJ2-1; 11 bases map to TRBD1. The clonotype comes from an adult who received the AZD1222 COVID-19 vaccine. This sample comprised peripheral blood, obtained 28 days after the second AZD1222 dose. CDR3 sequence (DNA): TGTGCCAGTAGTACCGGACAGGGGGCCCCGTTCTTC. This sequence encodes CASSTGQGAPFF. Full variable domain (remainder filled in from reference TRBV19 and TRBJ2-1): DGGITQSPKYLFRKEGQNVTLSCEQNLNHDAMYWYRQDPGQGLRLIYYSQIVNDFQKGDIAEGYSVSREKKESFPLTVTSAQKNPTAFYLCASSTGQGAPFFGPGTRLTVL.